These 20 T cell receptor beta chains were sequenced from one sample in a study of blood T cell repertoires in COVID-19. The assay was immunoSEQ multiplex PCR, and TCRdb's table has in-frame clones only and misses some. The sample holds more than 350,000 clones, 70% to 90% seen once. Material: PBMCs or T cells enriched from blood (not recorded which). These receptor sequences come from a woman aged 18-29 years who had been exposed to COVID-19.

There are a few counts of this clone. The rearrangement uses TRBV28 and TRBJ2-1; TRBD2 matches 13 bases. CDR1 and CDR2 from the germline V gene are MDHEN and SYDVKM. Trimming took 5 bases from V and 0 from J; bases not matched to a gene: 4. This CDR3 has 17 amino acids. DNA of the CDR3: TGTGCCAGCAGTATACTAGCGGGAGGGCCCTCCTACAATGAGCAGTTCTTC. Its protein is CASSILAGGPSYNEQFF.

V usage is TRBV20-1 and J usage is TRBJ2-7; no firm D call. The CDR3 runs 10 residues. CDR1 is DFQATT, CDR2 SNEGSKA, per germline (reference sequence). V shed 5 bases and J shed 1 base, with 3 bases lying between them. CDR3 residues: CSAESYEQYF. Written as DNA, the CDR3 is TGCAGTGCTGAGTCCTACGAGCAGTACTTC.

As for this clone: The sample contains more than one DNA sequence encoding this CDR3. This chain connects TRBV10-2 to TRBJ2-7, with 8 positions matching TRBD1. V lost 6 bases, J lost 3 bases, and 1 base stayed unmatched. This CDR3 region has 12 residues. CDR1 WSHSY and CDR2 SAAADI come from the germline V gene. The CDR3: CASRDRGYEQYF. The DNA for the CDR3 is TGCGCCAGCAGAGACAGGGGCTACGAGCAGTACTTC.

This chain joins TRBV28 and TRBJ1-3; D is undetermined. CDR1 MDHEN and CDR2 SYDVKM come from the germline V gene. With 6 bases removed from V and 0 bases from J, the gap between germline ends came to 12 bases. The CDR3 runs to 15 residues. CDR3 sequence: CASSPWSFSGNTIYF. DNA for the CDR3: TGTGCCAGCAGCCCCTGGAGTTTCTCTGGAAACACCATATATTTT.

This clone was detected only a few times. The gene calls are TRBV4-1 and TRBJ2-7, with 7 nucleotides matching TRBD2. Per the germline V gene, CDR1 is MGHRA and CDR2 is YSYEKL. V lost 3 bases, J lost 0 bases, and 8 bases stayed unmatched. This CDR3 is built from 16 residues. CDR3 DNA sequence: TGCGCCAGCAGCCAGAGTTTGGGGGAGGGCTCCTACGAGCAGTACTTC. The encoded protein is CASSQSLGEGSYEQYF.

The chain carries TRBV7-9 and TRBJ2-2, with 7 bases matching TRBD1. The junction had 4 bases not matched to a gene; V was cut back by 5 bases and J by 1 base. The germline V gene has CDR1 SEHNR and CDR2 FQNEAQ (reference sequence). This CDR3 has 15 residues. For the CDR3, the DNA is TGTGCCAGCAGCGACCGGACAGGGAACACCGGGGAGCTGTTTTTT. Protein sequence: CASSDRTGNTGELFF.

V gene TRBV19 combines with J gene TRBJ2-2; TRBD1 aligns across 9 bases. The CDR3 length is 15 residues. The junction had 7 bases not matched to a gene; V was cut back by 10 bases and J by 1 base. Germline V gives CDR1 LNHDA, CDR2 SQIVND (reference sequence). The CDR3 protein is CATLGTGKNTGELFF. CDR3 nucleotides: TGTGCCACTCTAGGGACAGGGAAGAACACCGGGGAGCTGTTTTTT. The whole variable domain, filled in from reference TRBV19 and TRBJ2-2, reads DGGITQSPKYLFRKEGQNVTLSCEQNLNHDAMYWYRQDPGQGLRLIYYSQIVNDFQKGDIAEGYSVSREKKESFPLTVTSAQKNPTAFYLCATLGTGKNTGELFFGEGSRLTVL.

The V gene is TRBV7-9, the J gene TRBJ1-2, with D possibly TRBD1 on 5 matching bases. The CDR3 has 14 residues. Germline V gene lookup returns CDR1 SEHNR and CDR2 FQNEAQ (reference sequence). Trimming pared 11 bases from V and 3 bases from J, leaving 19 bases between. CDR3 protein: CALLQDNSYYGYTF. The CDR3, as DNA: TGTGCCCTGTTGCAGGACAATTCTTACTATGGCTACACCTTC.

The rearrangement joins TRBV6-4 to TRBJ2-1; weak D call: TRBD2 (5 bases). This CDR3 comprises 14 residues. Per germline, CDR1 MRHNA and CDR2 SNTAGT. The V gene lost 6 bases and the J gene lost 6 bases, with 15 bases spanning the gap. In DNA form, the CDR3 reads TGTGCCAGCAGAGATCAACTAGGGTCCAATGAGCAGTTCTTC. Its protein product is CASRDQLGSNEQFF.

The V call is TRBV4-1, the J call TRBJ2-3, with TRBD2 matching 13 bases. CDR1 and CDR2 (germline): MGHRA, YSYEKL. The CDR3 covers 17 residues. V was pared by 1 base and J by 3 bases, with 4 bases of the junction left unmatched. The DNA of the CDR3 is TGCGCCAGCAGCCAAGGCGGACTAGCGGGAGCAACAGATACGCAGTATTTT. This sequence encodes CASSQGGLAGATDTQYF.

This chain's CDR3 is CSLPQGNEQFF. Written as DNA, the CDR3 is TGCAGCCTCCCACAGGGCAATGAGCAGTTCTTC. The rearrangement uses TRBV29-1 and TRBJ2-1; D is possibly TRBD1 (6 bases). Germline V gene sequence: CDR1 SQVTM, CDR2 ANQGSEA. The V end was cut by 8 bases, the J end by 6 bases, with 11 bases between. The CDR3 sequence is 11 residues long.

The chain links TRBV28 to TRBJ2-2; D is possibly TRBD1 (5 bases). This CDR3 has 16 residues. The germline V gene has CDR1 MDHEN and CDR2 SYDVKM. V was cut by 7 bases and J by 3 bases, with 18 bases left in between. The CDR3 DNA is TGTGCCAGCACCCGCGTCAGGGTGTGGGACACCGGGGAGCTGTTTTTT. Its protein is CASTRVRVWDTGELFF.

The chain combines TRBV7-2 with TRBJ1-4; possibly TRBD1 for D (6 bases). The CDR3 runs to 18 residues. Trimming cost V 2 bases and J 7 bases, with 23 bases left between them. Per the germline V gene, CDR1 is SGHTA and CDR2 is FQGNSA. The CDR3 region has the DNA TGTGCCAGCAGCTTATTGTATTTTCCAGGGGTCTTGACTGAAAAACTGTTTTTT. Encoded protein: CASSLLYFPGVLTEKLFF.

V usage is TRBV30 and J usage is TRBJ1-1, with 9 bases aligning to TRBD1. Germline V gene sequence: CDR1 GTSNPN, CDR2 SVGIG (reference sequence). CDR3 size: 15 residues. The V segment lost 4 bases and the J segment 5 bases; nucleotides outside the gene matches: 11. CDR3 in DNA: TGTGCCTGGATTTTTCCCGGGACAGGGTCTACTGAAGCTTTCTTT. This sequence encodes CAWIFPGTGSTEAFF.

The chain combines TRBV7-3 with TRBJ1-1; 7 bases agree with TRBD1. V shed 2 bases, J shed 3 bases, and the junction held 6 bases outside the gene matches. Germline V CDR1 and CDR2: SGHTA, FQGTGA. This CDR3 has 15 residues. The DNA for the CDR3 is TGTGCCAGCAGCTTACAGGGGGTGATCGACACTGAAGCTTTCTTT. Protein: CASSLQGVIDTEAFF.

The sample holds a few counts of this clone. The rearrangement uses TRBV5-1 and TRBJ2-2, with D perhaps matching TRBD2 (6 bases). Trimming pared 6 bases from V and 7 bases from J, leaving 16 bases between. CDR1 is SGHRS and CDR2 is YFSETQ in the germline V gene. This CDR3 is built from 14 residues. The CDR3 here is CASTPRFGGGELFF. The CDR3 coding sequence is TGCGCCAGCACCCCGCGTTTCGGGGGCGGGGAGCTGTTTTTT. Together with reference TRBV5-1 and TRBJ2-2, the CDR3 gives the full variable domain: KAGVTQTPRYLIKTRGQQVTLSCSPISGHRSVSWYQQTPGQGLQFLFEYFSETQRNKGNFPGRFSGRQFSNSRSEMNVSTLELGDSALYLCASTPRFGGGELFFGEGSRLTVL.

The CDR3 bases are TGTGCCAGCAGCTTAGTTCCTAGCGGGACTACGACCTATACCTACGAGCAGTACTTC. It codes for CASSLVPSGTTTYTYEQYF. The V gene is TRBV7-8, the J gene TRBJ2-7, with 9 bases matching TRBD2. Germline loops: CDR1 SGHVS, CDR2 FQNEAQ. CDR3 length: 19 residues. V shed 1 base, J shed 2 bases, and the junction held 15 bases outside the gene matches.

This chain connects TRBV6-1 to TRBJ2-7; tentative D call: TRBD2 (6 bases). This CDR3 is built from 16 residues. V lost 3 bases to trimming and J lost 2 bases, with 17 bases between them. Looked up from germline, CDR1 is MNHNS and CDR2 is SASEGT. The CDR3 region is CASSEFGSVGPYEQYF. The CDR3, as DNA: TGTGCCAGCAGTGAGTTCGGGAGCGTCGGACCCTACGAGCAGTACTTC.

V and J are TRBV21-1 and TRBJ2-2; the D call of TRBD2 is as the table states it, not checked on the DNA. TRBV21-1 is classified as a pseudogene. CDR3 length equals 18 residues. The CDR3 sequence is CASSKEGLAGANTGELFF. In DNA, the CDR3 is TGTGCCAGCAGCAAAGAGGGACTAGCGGGGGCGAACACCGGGGAGCTGTTTTTT.

The chain joins TRBV14 to TRBJ2-1; a weak D match, TRBD1 (6 bases). CDR3 length: 14 amino acids. The V end lost 9 bases, the J end lost 6 bases, and 18 bases lay between the germline ends. From germline, CDR1 is SGHDN and CDR2 FVKESK. Here the CDR3 DNA reads TGTGCCAGTACTCCATTCCAAGGGGGCAATGAGCAGTTCTTC. The encoded protein is CASTPFQGGNEQFF.